These T cell receptor beta chains were read from a single sample in a study of T cell responses to AZD1222 COVID-19 vaccine. The table came from immunoSEQ multiplex PCR; TCRdb's copy has only in-frame clones and leaves some out. The table has 150,000 or so clones, roughly 90% seen once; the top ten hold 2.5% to 4%. Sequenced here: peripheral blood, sampled 28 days after the second AZD1222 dose. These receptor sequences come from an adult who received the AZD1222 COVID-19 vaccine. Both conserved end residues are part of each CDR3.

TRBV28,TRBJ1-4,CASRGTQEKLFF
TRBV3-1/TRBV3-2,TRBJ2-7,CASSPIDSGIYEQYF
TRBV5-1,TRBJ1-1,CASSPGVQLNTEAFF
TRBV7-2,TRBJ2-1,CASSLDRGSYNEQFF
TRBV11-2,TRBJ2-1,CASSLRAPGEQFF
TRBV19,TRBJ2-7,CASSGQTYEQYF
TRBV7-8,TRBJ2-3,CASIKGAGATTDTQYF
TRBV7-8,TRBJ1-2,CASSPGTGVNYGYTF
TRBV5-6,TRBJ2-4,CASSLGGAKNIQYF
TRBV4-3,TRBJ1-5,CASSPQQGQSQPQHF
TRBV19,TRBJ2-3,CASSSHRGKRATSTDTQYF
TRBV19,TRBJ2-3,CASRGGRGTDTQYF
TRBV7-2,TRBJ2-1,CASSVGRGGEQFF
TRBV10-3,TRBJ2-5,CAISDPGQGDVQETQYF
TRBV18,TRBJ1-1,CASSPGEGMNTEAFF
TRBV5-4,TRBJ2-3,CASSPRHTSTDTQYF
TRBV7-9,TRBJ2-2,CASSQTGLNTGELFF
TRBV19,TRBJ1-1,CASTRGQGNTEAFF
TRBV6-2/TRBV6-3,TRBJ1-1,CASSVYPTNTEAFF
TRBV7-9,TRBJ1-6,CASRDSKNSPLHF
TRBV18,TRBJ2-7,CASSRRSTGTYEQYF
TRBV6-2/TRBV6-3,TRBJ2-7,CASSYSIPAYEQYF
TRBV19,TRBJ2-1,CASSPRASGRNEQFF
TRBV7-9,TRBJ1-5,CASTGTGDQPQHF
TRBV15,TRBJ1-4,CATSVRQATTNEKLFF
TRBV5-6,TRBJ1-1,CASSLGQISVAFF
TRBV5-6,TRBJ2-7,CASSPGGGLYEQYF
TRBV10-3,TRBJ1-1,CAISLNPGGSGTEAFF
TRBV4-3,TRBJ2-6,CASSPKHHTSGANVLTF
TRBV5-1,TRBJ2-5,CASSLGQGETQYF
TRBV15,TRBJ2-6,CATSRGNSGANVLTF
TRBV10-3,TRBJ2-7,CAISEKLDTSYEQYF
TRBV27,TRBJ2-7,CASSLRLAGSYEQYF
TRBV15,TRBJ2-7,CATSRAGIYEQYF
TRBV7-9,TRBJ1-5,CASSPTGGGGNQPQHF
TRBV19,TRBJ1-2,CASSIVTGGRHGYTF
TRBV5-6,TRBJ1-1,CASSLGGEGVSTEAFF
TRBV28,TRBJ1-3,CASSTTGTGNTIYF
TRBV2,TRBJ1-1,CASSPLTSSGTEAFF
TRBV6-5,TRBJ1-6,CASSYWTENSPLHF
TRBV4-2,TRBJ1-2,CASSNRDRDPGYTF
TRBV27,TRBJ1-2,CATLAREKRGYTF
TRBV7-9,TRBJ2-3,CASSLDPSLSTDTQYF
TRBV2,TRBJ2-1,CATVFFNEQFF
TRBV7-7,TRBJ2-1,CASSPQLLAGVGEQFF
TRBV12-5,TRBJ2-7,CASGLDGRSEQYF
TRBV18,TRBJ1-4,CASSPTLSTNEKLFF
TRBV10-2,TRBJ1-1,CASSVSTGGTEAFF
TRBV7-8,TRBJ2-7,CASSSRPPGLGDYEQYF
TRBV11-3,TRBJ2-7,CANLLRGRAEQYF